The rows below give T cell receptor beta chains drawn from one sample of a study of blood T cells in healthy people across ages. TCRdb ran MiXCR on the 5' RACE reads and lists one entry per CDR3 protein. The sample holds around 1,700,000 distinct CDR3 sequences, 28% seen once. Sequenced material: blood. The receptors derive from a woman younger than 45 in good health. Both conserved end residues are part of each CDR3. The order of the fields is D gene, J gene, V gene, CDR3 length, clone size, CDR3 protein, CDR3 DNA. A D gene is named only where the DNA matches it firmly. Not all rows give a size; the values are once, few, many and, for expanded clones, a class.

>.|TRBJ1-2|TRBV4-1|13|many
CASSQIEGYGYTF
TGCGCCAGCAGCCAAATTGAGGGCTATGGCTACACCTTC
>.|TRBJ2-7|TRBV29-1|13|.
CSVETTGPGVQYF
TGCAGCGTTGAGACGACTGGACCTGGGGTCCAGTACTTC
>TRBD1|TRBJ2-1|TRBV28|15|many
CASSRRQGWRNEQFF
TGTGCCAGCAGTAGACGACAGGGGTGGAGGAATGAGCAGTTCTTC
>.|TRBJ2-2|TRBV5-1|16|.
CASSSSGTRAPGELFF
TGCGCCAGCAGCTCTTCCGGGACCCGGGCACCCGGGGAGCTGTTTTTT
>.|TRBJ2-7|TRBV28|19|few
CASTPWGRSGKKGSYEQYF
TGTGCCAGCACCCCCTGGGGGCGTTCGGGAAAAAAGGGCTCCTACGAGCAGTACTTC
>.|TRBJ1-1|TRBV28|15|.
CASSPSIGVNTEAFF
TGTGCCAGCAGTCCATCTATTGGAGTGAACACTGAAGCTTTCTTT
>.|TRBJ2-4|TRBV6-5|14|.
CASSRAGPYNEQYF
TGTGCCAGCAGTCGGGCTGGCCCCTACAATGAGCAGTACTTC
>TRBD2|TRBJ2-3|TRBV9|17|many
CASSYSLRGAFTDTQYF
TGTGCCAGCAGCTACTCGCTGCGGGGGGCCTTCACAGATACGCAGTATTTT
>.|TRBJ1-3|TRBV12-3/TRBV12-4|14|few
CASSFGGEGNTIYF
TGTGCCAGCAGTTTTGGCGGGGAGGGAAACACCATATATTTT
>TRBD2|TRBJ2-1|TRBV9|16|few
CASSVLGTSSYNEQFF
TGTGCCAGCAGCGTGCTAGGGACTAGCTCCTACAATGAGCAGTTCTTC
>TRBD2|TRBJ2-7|TRBV15|16|many
CATSKGLAGGTYEQYF
TGTGCCACCAGCAAGGGACTAGCGGGAGGGACCTACGAGCAGTACTTC
>.|TRBJ2-1|TRBV20-1|14|few
CSAIIRSSYNEQFF
TGCAGTGCCATTATTAGGAGCTCCTACAATGAGCAGTTCTTC
>.|TRBJ2-6|TRBV5-1|16|many
CASSLDSLSGANVLTF
TGCGCCAGCAGCTTGGACAGCCTCTCTGGGGCCAACGTCCTGACTTTC
>TRBD1|TRBJ2-3|TRBV7-8|17|few
CASSFDETGDNTDTQYF
TGTGCCAGCAGCTTCGACGAGACAGGGGACAACACAGATACGCAGTATTTT
>TRBD2|TRBJ2-1|TRBV5-1|16|few
CASSLVRSSGSDEQFF
TGCGCCAGCAGCTTGGTAAGAAGTAGCGGGAGCGATGAGCAGTTCTTC
>.|TRBJ2-1|TRBV7-2|10|many
CASSSAEMFF
TGTGCCAGCAGCTCAGCCGAGATGTTCTTC
>TRBD1|TRBJ1-4|TRBV4-3|15|.
CASSQDADRDEKLFF
TGCGCCAGCAGCCAAGATGCGGACAGGGATGAAAAACTGTTTTTT
>TRBD1|TRBJ2-7|TRBV7-3|13|many
CASSFGTEYEQYF
TGTGCCAGCAGCTTCGGGACAGAGTACGAGCAGTACTTC
>TRBD2|TRBJ2-7|TRBV5-1|14|many
CASSAGAGAYEQYF
TGCGCCAGCAGCGCCGGAGCGGGAGCCTACGAGCAGTACTTC
>.|TRBJ1-5|TRBV12-3/TRBV12-4|15|.
CASSFRDPFNQPQHF
TGTGCCAGCAGTTTCCGAGACCCATTCAATCAGCCCCAGCATTTT
>TRBD1|TRBJ2-7|TRBV6-5|14|.
CASTKGQGDYEQYF
TGTGCCAGCACCAAGGGACAGGGGGACTACGAGCAGTACTTC
>.|TRBJ2-7|TRBV7-2|12|.
CASSPPGTEQYF
TGTGCCAGCAGCCCGCCCGGGACAGAGCAGTACTTC
>.|TRBJ2-3|TRBV24-1|12|few
CATSSGANTQYF
TGTGCCACCAGTAGTGGAGCGAATACGCAGTATTTT
>.|TRBJ2-3|TRBV6-4|13|many
CASSDRSTDTQYF
TGTGCCAGCAGTGACAGAAGCACAGATACGCAGTATTTT
>.|TRBJ1-5|TRBV5-6|14|.
CASSLGVRNQPQHF
TGTGCCAGCAGCTTGGGGGTTCGCAATCAGCCCCAGCATTTT
>.|TRBJ2-1|TRBV4-3|13|.
CASSEGGRIGEFF
TGCGCCAGCAGCGAGGGGGGAAGAATTGGCGAGTTCTTC
>TRBD2|TRBJ2-3|TRBV11-1|15|.
CASSPTLAGGKTQYF
TGTGCCAGCAGCCCTACTCTAGCGGGGGGAAAGACGCAGTATTTT